The T cell receptor (beta chain) described here comes from a study of cytomegalovirus exposure and HLA in healthy donors. Study context: As an earlier analysis found, roughly 180 million T cells yielded approximately 100 million unique TCR beta sequences. Study findings and constraints: A later analysis showed TCR association rates differing by HLA locus, peaking at DRB1 and lowest at HLA-C. Some segments of the V type, notably TRBV6-2 and TRBV6-3, were excluded as indistinguishable. The authors listed some 160 TCR beta chains as cytomegalovirus-associated.

The PCR ran on 60 Vbeta and 13 Jbeta primers. Libraries were prepared by immunoSEQ multiplex PCR; TCRdb keeps only in-frame clonotypes and omits some of them. Of about 140,000 clones in the sample, roughly 72% were seen once. Concerning this clone: Its antigen is as yet unknown.

The CDR3 has 14 amino acids. In germline, CDR1 is SGHNT, CDR2 YYREEE (reference sequence). Deletions cut 0 bases from V and 6 bases from J, with 13 bases between. Material: PBMCs. This chain joins TRBV5-4 and TRBJ2-7, with a tentative D call TRBD2 (6 bases). This TCR came from a man aged 40-55 years in good health and CMV-seronegative. The CDR3 here is CASSLDAGLGEQYF. The CDR3 DNA follows: TGTGCCAGCAGCTTGGATGCGGGGTTGGGCGAGCAGTACTTC.